One sample yielded the 22 T cell receptor beta chains listed below, sequenced in a study of T cell responses to AZD1222 COVID-19 vaccine. Clones were read by immunoSEQ multiplex PCR, and TCRdb kept only the in-frame ones, dropping some. The repertoire holds 75,000 to 100,000 clones, around 89% seen once, with just under 7.5% in the top ten. The sample in question was peripheral blood, obtained on day 0 of AZD1222 vaccination. The receptors derive from an adult in good health.

This rearrangement joins TRBV24-1 to TRBJ2-3, with TRBD2 matching 10 bases. The CDR3 has 16 amino acids. Germline-derived CDR1 and CDR2 are KGHDR and SFDVKD. The V gene end was trimmed by 4 bases and the J gene end by 2 bases; junction bases not matched to a gene: 5. The CDR3 sequence: CATSDPGTSATDTQYF. The DNA for the CDR3 is TGTGCCACCAGTGACCCCGGGACTAGCGCCACAGATACGCAGTATTTT.

The chain carries TRBV2 and TRBJ2-5; D is possibly TRBD1 or TRBD2 (6 bases each). Looked up from germline, CDR1 is SNHLY and CDR2 is FYNNEI. V lost 6 bases and J lost 5, with 22 bases in between. The length of the CDR3 is 16 residues. In DNA, the CDR3 is TGTGCCAGCAGCGCGACCGTCGGGGGCCGGAGGGAGACCCAGTACTTC. Translation: CASSATVGGRRETQYF. The full variable domain, with the rest looked up from reference TRBV2 and TRBJ2-5, is EPEVTQTPSHQVTQMGQEVILRCVPISNHLYFYWYRQILGQKVEFLVSFYNNEISEKSEIFDDQFSVERPDGSNFTLKIRSTKLEDSAMYFCASSATVGGRRETQYFGPGTRLLVL.

The rearrangement joins TRBV6-2 or TRBV6-3 to TRBJ2-7; perhaps TRBD2 as D (5 bases). V was cut by 1 base and J by 0 bases, with 13 bases left in between. The CDR3 is 16 residues long. The germline gives CDR1 MNHEY, CDR2 SVGEGT. The CDR3 loop is CASSYLATENSYEQYF. CDR3 DNA: TGTGCCAGCAGTTACTTAGCGACTGAAAACTCCTACGAGCAGTACTTC.

This CDR3 is CSVEGFAGGSEAFF. CDR3 sequence (DNA): TGCAGCGTTGAAGGATTCGCAGGGGGCTCTGAAGCTTTCTTT. The J gene is TRBJ1-1, the V gene TRBV29-1, with 8 bases lining up with TRBD1. This CDR3 has 14 amino acids. Looked up from germline, CDR1 is SQVTM and CDR2 is ANQGSEA. V shed 1 base and J 6 bases; nucleotides not matched to a gene: 7.

CDR3 sequence reads: CASSIPTGPKNIQYF. CDR3 sequence (DNA): TGTGCCAGTAGTATCCCCACTGGACCCAAAAACATTCAGTACTTC. The rearrangement links TRBV19 to TRBJ2-4; D not resolved. CDR1 and CDR2 (germline): LNHDA, SQIVND (reference sequence). CDR3 length: 15 residues. Trimming took 3 bases from V and 2 from J, leaving 11 bases between them.

The chain carries TRBV20-1 and TRBJ1-5; D unclear. Deletions cut 3 bases from V and 1 base from J, with 4 bases between. The germline gives CDR1 DFQATT, CDR2 SNEGSKA (reference sequence). The CDR3 length is 12 residues. The CDR3 protein is CSASWSNQPQHF. The CDR3 DNA follows: TGCAGTGCTAGTTGGAGCAATCAGCCCCAGCATTTT.

The rearrangement uses TRBV18 and TRBJ1-2; D may be TRBD1 (5 bases). V was clipped by 6 bases and J by 8 bases, with 19 bases between them. The CDR3 has 14 residues. CDR1 is KGHSH, CDR2 LQKENI, per germline. The CDR3 sequence: CASSPEVQARGYTF. The CDR3 DNA reads as TGTGCCAGCTCCCCAGAAGTACAGGCCAGGGGCTACACCTTC.

This chain joins TRBV6-5 and TRBJ1-5; D is undetermined. Germline values: CDR1 MNHEY, CDR2 SVGAGI. Trimming removed 6 bases at V and 3 bases at J, with 9 bases between. The CDR3 covers 13 residues. As DNA, the CDR3 is TGTGCCAGCAGGGTACGGTTCAATCAGCCCCAGCATTTT. Translating gives CASRVRFNQPQHF.

The V call is TRBV18, the J call TRBJ2-1; 7 bases are shared with TRBD2. The V segment lost 6 bases and the J segment 4 bases; nucleotides outside the gene matches: 12. Germline V gene lookup returns CDR1 KGHSH and CDR2 LQKENI. The length of the CDR3 is 16 residues. The DNA for the CDR3 is TGTGCCAGCTCCCCTGGCGGGAGTTTTGCTTACAATGAGCAGTTCTTC. Protein sequence: CASSPGGSFAYNEQFF.

V and J are TRBV11-2 and TRBJ2-7, with a tentative D call TRBD2 (6 bases). Trimming took 7 bases from V and 5 from J, leaving 24 bases between them. In germline, CDR1 is SGHAT, CDR2 FQNNGV. The CDR3 consists of 16 residues. The CDR3 nucleotides read TGTGCCAGCACCTACGTACCGGGCTCCGGGACTCACGAGCAGTACTTC. Its protein product is CASTYVPGSGTHEQYF.

This clone was detected only a few times. The rearrangement uses TRBV5-1 and TRBJ1-1, with a possible D match to TRBD1 (5 bases). Germline CDR1 reads SGHRS; CDR2 reads YFSETQ. The CDR3 extends over 13 amino acids. Deletions cut 1 base from V and 4 bases from J, with 8 bases between. The CDR3, as DNA: TGCGCCAGCAGCTTGTTTCAGGGCACTGAAGCTTTCTTT. Protein: CASSLFQGTEAFF.

This rearrangement joins TRBV6-5 to TRBJ1-1, with 7 positions matching TRBD1. The CDR3 loop spans 14 amino acids. The germline V gene encodes CDR1 MNHEY and CDR2 SVGAGI. Unmatched junction bases numbered 16, after V lost 7 bases and J lost 11 bases. CDR3 loop: CASIRLGTEGRAFF. As DNA, the CDR3 is TGTGCCAGCATACGCCTAGGGACAGAGGGTAGGGCTTTCTTT.

This clone was detected only once. The V gene is TRBV6-1, the J gene TRBJ1-6, with a weak D call TRBD1 (6 bases). With 2 bases removed from V and 10 bases from J, the gap between germline ends came to 12 bases. The CDR3 extends over 14 amino acids. Germline values: CDR1 MNHNS, CDR2 SASEGT. As DNA, the CDR3 is TGTGCCAGCAGTGAAATCAGGGGAGGCTCACCCCTCCACTTT. Protein sequence: CASSEIRGGSPLHF.

The chain carries TRBV28 and TRBJ1-2; the match to TRBD1 covers 8 bases. This CDR3 region has 17 residues. V gave up 5 bases and J gave up 0 bases; unmatched junction bases: 11. The germline V gene encodes CDR1 MDHEN and CDR2 SYDVKM. The CDR3 here is CASSPSGGELSNYGYTF. The CDR3 region has the DNA TGTGCCAGCAGTCCCTCAGGGGGCGAACTCTCTAACTATGGCTACACCTTC.

This chain uses TRBV3-1 (or the pseudogene TRBV3-2) with TRBJ2-1; the match to TRBD2 covers 9 bases. Germline CDR1 is LGHDT and CDR2 is YNNKEL (reference sequence). This CDR3 region has 16 residues. V was clipped by 4 bases and J by 0 bases; unmatched bases: 4. The CDR3 nucleotides read TGTGCCAGCAGCCTTGGTAGCGGGGGCTCCTACAATGAGCAGTTCTTC. This codes for CASSLGSGGSYNEQFF.

J is TRBJ2-1 and V is TRBV2, with 9 bases aligning to TRBD1. The CDR3 totals 14 residues. The trim removed 7 bases at V and 8 bases at J, leaving 9 bases unmatched. The germline gives CDR1 SNHLY, CDR2 FYNNEI. For the CDR3, the DNA is TGTGCCAGCAAGGAACAGGGGGCGGGAGATGAGCAGTTCTTC. This codes for CASKEQGAGDEQFF.

The chain uses TRBV20-1 and TRBJ2-5; 8 nucleotides match TRBD2. V dropped 3 bases and J dropped 0; count of bases not matched to a gene: 3. Germline loops: CDR1 DFQATT, CDR2 SNEGSKA (reference sequence). The CDR3 sequence is 14 residues long. This chain's CDR3 is CSASASGYQETQYF. The CDR3 nucleotides read TGCAGTGCTAGTGCTAGCGGGTACCAAGAGACCCAGTACTTC.

This clone was observed once. The rearrangement uses TRBV7-9 and TRBJ2-7, with TRBD2 matching 8 bases. Trimming at V came to 1 base and at J to 6 bases, leaving 8 bases not matched to a gene. The CDR3 has 15 residues. CDR1 SEHNR and CDR2 FQNEAQ come from the germline V gene (reference sequence). The CDR3 loop reads CASSLVLAGLSEQYF. DNA of the CDR3: TGTGCCAGCAGCTTAGTCTTAGCGGGGTTGAGCGAGCAGTACTTC.

J is TRBJ2-2 and V is TRBV7-8; no definite D call. Germline V gene data show CDR1 as SGHVS and CDR2 as FQNEAQ. CDR3 length: 14 amino acids. V was pared by 5 bases and J by 2 bases, with 9 bases between. CDR3 residues: CASSLTANTGELFF. In DNA form, the CDR3 reads TGTGCCAGCAGCCTCACAGCCAACACCGGGGAGCTGTTTTTT.

This sequence joins TRBV5-4 and TRBJ2-3, with TRBD2 identical over 7 bases. V shed 0 bases, J shed 6 bases, and the junction held 1 base outside the gene matches. CDR1 SGHNT and CDR2 YYREEE come from the germline V gene (reference sequence). This CDR3 has 13 residues. The CDR3 region is CASSLAGRDTQYF. The CDR3 nucleotides are TGTGCCAGCAGCTTGGCCGGGAGGGATACGCAGTATTTT.

The chain employs TRBV19 and TRBJ1-5, with 10 bases that match TRBD1. CDR1 is LNHDA and CDR2 is SQIVND in the germline V gene (reference sequence). The V segment lost 3 bases and the J segment 5 bases; nucleotides outside the gene matches: 1. CDR3 length equals 14 residues. The CDR3 nucleotides read TGTGCCAGTAGTATTGGGACAGGGGATCAGCCCCAGCATTTT. Protein: CASSIGTGDQPQHF.

The CDR3 nucleotides read TGTGCCAGCAGTTTACCCCCTGAAGAATATGGCTACACCTTC. Its protein is CASSLPPEEYGYTF. The rearrangement uses TRBV28 and TRBJ1-2; D is undetermined. From germline, CDR1 is MDHEN and CDR2 SYDVKM. The CDR3 runs to 14 residues. V gave up 2 bases and J gave up 5 bases, with 12 bases separating them.